This note documents a single T cell receptor beta chain sequence. Its antigen is undetermined. The sample is drawn from a study of T cell responses to AZD1222 COVID-19 vaccine. General study findings and limits: Without day 14 samples, only post-peak T cell repertoires were studied. Seropositive at baseline were only a handful of AZD1222 recipients. Nearly half of unique spike-specific TCRs reportedly avoided B.1.351 and B.1.1.7 mutated regions. Vaccination with two AZD1222 doses was followed by a rise in Spike-specific TCR breadth and depth.

Repertoires were generated with immunoSEQ multiplex PCR, while TCRdb's copy carries only in-frame clones and drops some. This sample carries about 150,000 clones, around 89% of them seen once, and the ten largest clones take about 5%. Germline CDR1 reads SEHNR; CDR2 reads FQNEAQ (reference sequence). After removal of 5 bases from V and 5 bases from J, the junction contained 9 bases not matched to a gene. This CDR3 spans 17 amino acids. This receptor was obtained from an adult in good health. The genes are TRBV7-9 and TRBJ2-3; 14 bases are shared with TRBD2. Source: peripheral blood, taken on day 0 of AZD1222 vaccination. DNA of the CDR3: TGTGCCAGCAGCCAAAGCGGACTAGCGGGAGGAGGAGATACGCAGTATTTT. Translated, it gives CASSQSGLAGGGDTQYF.